Presented here are 20 T cell receptor beta chains from one specimen sequenced in a study of T cell responses to AZD1222 COVID-19 vaccine. The protocol was immunoSEQ multiplex PCR, while the TCRdb copy is restricted to in-frame clones and leaves out a portion. This sample has 150,000 to 200,000 clones, with around 93% found just once. Sequenced here: peripheral blood, sampled on day 0 of AZD1222 vaccination. The receptors derive from an adult in good health.

This chain connects TRBV21-1 to TRBJ2-1; the table's D call TRBD2 went unverified against the DNA. TRBV21-1 is assigned pseudogene status. The CDR3 covers 17 residues. CDR3 protein: CASSTRWVGNSYNEQFF. CDR3 nucleotide sequence: TGTGCCAGCAGCACCCGGTGGGTCGGGAACTCCTACAATGAGCAGTTCTTC.

The V call is TRBV9, the J call TRBJ2-7, with TRBD1 matching over 9 bases. This CDR3 contains 13 residues. CDR1 and CDR2 from the germline V gene are SGDLS and YYNGEE. V was clipped by 3 bases and J by 4 bases; unmatched bases: 2. For the CDR3, the DNA is TGTGCCAGCAGCGGGGGACAGGGTTACGAGCAGTACTTC. Translating it yields CASSGGQGYEQYF.

The V call is TRBV5-1, the J call TRBJ2-1, with 10 bases fitting TRBD2. This CDR3 has 16 amino acids. The V gene end was trimmed by 0 bases and the J gene end by 7 bases; junction bases not matched to a gene: 7. Germline values: CDR1 SGHRS, CDR2 YFSETQ. CDR3 region: CASSLVAGGVQNEQFF. In nucleotides, the CDR3 is TGCGCCAGCAGCTTGGTAGCGGGAGGCGTTCAGAATGAGCAGTTCTTC.

CDR3 region: CASSYDRGYEQYF. The CDR3 bases are TGTGCCAGCAGTTACGACAGGGGATACGAGCAGTACTTC. The rearrangement links TRBV6-6 to TRBJ2-7; 8 nucleotides line up with TRBD1. Trimming took 2 bases from V and 4 from J; bases not matched to a gene: 1. The germline V gene has CDR1 MNHNY and CDR2 SVGAGI (reference sequence). There are 13 residues in the CDR3.

The chain recombines TRBV7-6 with TRBJ2-7; D is possibly TRBD2 (5 bases). With 5 bases removed from V and 3 bases from J, the gap between germline ends came to 11 bases. Germline assignment: CDR1 SGHVS and CDR2 FNYEAQ. The CDR3 extends over 13 amino acids. This CDR3 reads CASSPAAGYEQYF. DNA for the CDR3: TGTGCCAGCAGCCCCGCCGCGGGCTACGAGCAGTACTTC.

The chain recombines TRBV28 with TRBJ2-4; 10 nucleotides match TRBD2. Germline V gene lookup returns CDR1 MDHEN and CDR2 SYDVKM. The CDR3 contains 15 residues. Losses at the gene ends were 5 bases for V and 1 base for J; bases not matched to a gene: 2. CDR3 nucleotide sequence: TGTGCCAGCAGTAATAGCGGGGGGGCCAAAAACATTCAGTACTTC. It codes for CASSNSGGAKNIQYF.

The chain combines TRBV10-3 with TRBJ2-5; TRBD1 matches at 7 bases. Germline-derived CDR1 and CDR2 are ENHRY and SYGVKD. The CDR3 spans 18 residues. Losses at the gene ends were 2 bases for V and 0 bases for J; bases not matched to a gene: 12. The CDR3 spells CAISEPQGRDSNQETQYF. The CDR3 DNA sequence: TGTGCCATCAGTGAGCCTCAAGGCCGGGACAGTAACCAAGAGACCCAGTACTTC.

This rearrangement joins TRBV7-2 to TRBJ1-2, with D tentatively TRBD1 (6 bases). The CDR3 is 15 amino acids. Germline V CDR1 and CDR2: SGHTA, FQGNSA. V was pared by 1 base and J by 3 bases, with 12 bases between. CDR3 in DNA: TGTGCCAGCAGCTTAGTTGGGCAGGGGTACTATGGCTACACCTTC. This gives the protein CASSLVGQGYYGYTF.

This chain links TRBV19 with TRBJ1-1; the match to TRBD1 covers 8 bases. CDR3 length: 14 amino acids. The trim removed 5 bases at V and 10 bases at J, leaving 12 bases unmatched. CDR1 and CDR2 from the germline V gene are LNHDA and SQIVND (reference sequence). The CDR3 is CASSPLGDRIGAFF. The DNA of the CDR3 is TGTGCCAGTAGTCCTCTGGGGGACAGGATAGGAGCTTTCTTT.

This clone was seen once. The rearrangement uses TRBV3-1 (or the pseudogene TRBV3-2) and TRBJ1-1; D gene unclear. CDR1 is LGHDT, CDR2 YNNKEL, per germline (reference sequence). This CDR3 is 15 amino acids long. The ends were cut back, 0 bases at V and 1 base at J, with 9 bases in the middle. The CDR3 reads CASSQEGVGNTEAFF. The CDR3 DNA reads TGTGCCAGCAGCCAAGAGGGTGTGGGGAACACTGAAGCTTTCTTT.

This clone has just one count. The V gene is TRBV4-3, the J gene TRBJ1-5; D gene unclear. Trimming pared 1 base from V and 2 bases from J, leaving 9 bases between. The CDR3 runs to 15 residues. Germline V gives CDR1 LGHNA, CDR2 YSLEER. The CDR3 DNA sequence: TGCGCCAGCAGCCAAGTAGAGGGCCGCAATCAGCCCCAGCATTTT. This encodes CASSQVEGRNQPQHF.

This chain joins TRBV9 and TRBJ2-2; 7 bases are a match to TRBD1. The CDR3 loop spans 15 amino acids. Germline-derived CDR1 and CDR2 are SGDLS and YYNGEE. The V gene end was trimmed by 3 bases and the J gene end by 5 bases; junction bases not matched to a gene: 7. The CDR3 DNA is TGTGCCAGCAGCGAATCCGGGACAGCTACCGGGGAGCTGTTTTTT. Protein sequence: CASSESGTATGELFF.

CDR3: CASSTGVDTINEQFF. CDR3 in DNA: TGCGCCAGCAGCACAGGTGTCGACACCATAAATGAGCAGTTCTTC. The chain recombines TRBV5-1 with TRBJ2-1, with a possible D match to TRBD1 (5 bases). CDR3 length equals 15 residues. Per the germline V gene, CDR1 is SGHRS and CDR2 is YFSETQ. Trimming cost V 4 bases and J 7 bases, with 18 bases left between them.

Notes on this clone: This specimen includes other DNA sequences encoding the same CDR3. The chain recombines TRBV10-1 with TRBJ1-5; D remains unclear. There are 12 residues in the CDR3. The germline gives CDR1 WNHNN, CDR2 SYGVQD (reference sequence). V lost 2 bases to trimming and J lost 3 bases, with 2 bases between them. For the CDR3, the DNA is TGCGCCAGCAGTGAGACCAATCAGCCCCAGCATTTT. This codes for CASSETNQPQHF.

V is TRBV27 and J is TRBJ2-1; D perhaps matches TRBD1 (6 bases). Trimming pared 7 bases from V and 2 bases from J, leaving 18 bases between. There are 16 residues in the CDR3. From germline, CDR1 is MNHEY and CDR2 SMNVEV (reference sequence). The CDR3 sequence is CASTGPGAVTYNEQFF. Here the CDR3 DNA reads TGTGCCAGCACCGGACCAGGGGCCGTCACCTACAATGAGCAGTTCTTC.

The chain employs TRBV9 and TRBJ2-7; D remains unclear. V lost 4 bases, J lost 3 bases, and 11 bases lay in between. The CDR3 totals 13 residues. The germline V gene encodes CDR1 SGDLS and CDR2 YYNGEE. The CDR3 reads CASSPAGLYEQYF. The CDR3 nucleotides are TGTGCCAGCAGCCCCGCCGGGCTCTACGAGCAGTACTTC.

This clone has just one count. The chain recombines TRBV27 with TRBJ1-3, with D unresolved. Trimming removed 3 bases from V and 4 bases from J, with 7 bases in between. CDR1 MNHEY and CDR2 SMNVEV come from the germline V gene (reference sequence). The CDR3 extends over 13 amino acids. The CDR3 sequence is CASSFLGGNTIYF. The DNA of the CDR3 is TGTGCCAGCAGTTTCCTGGGAGGAAACACCATATATTTT.

Points on this clone: Other DNA sequences of this sample code for an identical CDR3. This chain connects TRBV6-5 to TRBJ1-2, with D tentatively TRBD1 (5 bases). Between the trimmed V and J ends, which lost 2 bases and 8 bases, there was a span of 12 bases. Germline V lookup: CDR1 MNHEY, CDR2 SVGAGI. The CDR3 length is 13 residues. The DNA of the CDR3 is TGTGCCAGCAGTTACAGGCAGGGTGGAGGCTACACCTTC. Its translation is CASSYRQGGGYTF.

This rearrangement joins TRBV7-9 to TRBJ2-7, with 9 bases fitting TRBD2. The CDR3 extends over 15 amino acids. J was trimmed by 3 bases and V by 4 bases; bases with no gene match: 7. Germline lookup yields CDR1 SEHNR and CDR2 FQNEAQ (reference sequence). CDR3 in DNA: TGTGCCAGCAGCTCTACGCCTAGCGGGGTCTACGAGCAGTACTTC. This codes for CASSSTPSGVYEQYF.

A single count supports this clone. The chain has TRBV9 and TRBJ2-7; D uncertain. The CDR3 consists of 14 residues. Germline lookup yields CDR1 SGDLS and CDR2 YYNGEE. V dropped 0 bases and J dropped 5 bases, with 12 bases sitting between them. Written as DNA, the CDR3 is TGTGCCAGCAGCGTAGCTACTGGGCAGGACGAGCAGTACTTC. It yields the protein CASSVATGQDEQYF.